The clone carrying this T cell receptor (beta chain) qualifies as medium-sized. The CDR3 has 17 amino acids. Germline V lookup: CDR1 SGHTA, CDR2 FQGNSA. J was trimmed by 3 bases and V by 5 bases; bases with no gene match: 14. From RNA transcripts, TCR beta CDR3 regions were amplified. Carried out on the TCR CDR3, a first-round RT-PCR used the HTBI primer set. TCRdb re-derived calls from the multiplex PCR reads in MiXCR, one entry per CDR3 protein. The sample contains tens of thousands of distinct CDR3 sequences, around 50% of which appear only once. The data belong to a study of T cells in Graves' hyperthyroidism and ophthalmopathy. The study enrolled patients aged 18 to 65 with newly diagnosed hyperthyroidism of under 2 months' duration. Exclusion followed for patients with uncontrolled infection, other autoimmune disease, pregnancy or lactation. The study collected blood at first hyperthyroidism diagnosis, before any ophthalmopathy symptoms arose. Using less than 12 ml of fresh peripheral blood, PBMCs were prepared.

The sequence was obtained from a woman aged 50 to 60 with Graves' hyperthyroidism that later progressed to Graves' ophthalmopathy. Sequenced input: blood. V usage is TRBV7-2 and J usage is TRBJ2-7; TRBD1 aligns across 9 bases. CDR3 sequence: CASSQAGGTGQIYEQYF. CDR3 nucleotides: TGTGCCAGCAGCCAAGCCGGGGGGACAGGGCAAATCTACGAGCAGTACTTC.